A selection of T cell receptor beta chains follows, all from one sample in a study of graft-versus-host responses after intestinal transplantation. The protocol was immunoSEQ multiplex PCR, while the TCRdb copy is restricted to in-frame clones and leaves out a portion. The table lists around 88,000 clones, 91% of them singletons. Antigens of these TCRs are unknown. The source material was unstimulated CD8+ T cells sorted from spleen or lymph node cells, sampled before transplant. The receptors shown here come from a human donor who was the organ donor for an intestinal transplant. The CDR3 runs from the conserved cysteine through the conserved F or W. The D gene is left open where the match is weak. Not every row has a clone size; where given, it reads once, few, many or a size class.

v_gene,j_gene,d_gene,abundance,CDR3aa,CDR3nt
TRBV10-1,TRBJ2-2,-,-,CASSGFGELFF,TGCGCCAGCAGTGGATTCGGGGAGCTGTTTTTT
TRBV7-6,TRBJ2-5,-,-,CASSWPSRGETQYF,TGTGCCAGCAGCTGGCCGTCCCGGGGGGAGACCCAGTACTTC
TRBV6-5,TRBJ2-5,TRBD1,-,CAGSSTGLQETQYF,TGTGCCGGCAGTTCGACAGGGCTCCAAGAGACCCAGTACTTC
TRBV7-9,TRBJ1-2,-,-,CASSLGGPNYGYTF,TGTGCCAGCAGCTTAGGGGGGCCCAACTATGGCTACACCTTC
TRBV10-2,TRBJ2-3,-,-,CASSGGSGPSTDTQYF,TGCGCCAGCAGCGGGGGCAGCGGCCCTAGCACAGATACGCAGTATTTT
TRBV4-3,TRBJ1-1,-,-,CASSQGQGHTEAFF,TGCGCCAGCAGCCAAGGGCAGGGTCACACTGAAGCTTTCTTT
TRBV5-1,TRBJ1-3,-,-,CASSLGYGGAENTIYF,TGCGCCAGCAGCTTGGGTTACGGGGGCGCAGAAAACACCATATATTTT
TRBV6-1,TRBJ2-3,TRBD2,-,CASSEAEGGADTQYF,TGTGCCAGCAGTGAAGCGGAGGGAGGGGCAGATACGCAGTATTTT
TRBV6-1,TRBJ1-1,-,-,CASSEGVGLGTEAFF,TGTGCCAGCAGTGAAGGGGTGGGTTTAGGGACTGAAGCTTTCTTT
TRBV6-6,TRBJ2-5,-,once,CASSYVGVREETQYF,TGTGCCAGCAGTTACGTAGGAGTTCGGGAAGAGACCCAGTACTTC
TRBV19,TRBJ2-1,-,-,CATSDATYNEQFF,TGTGCAACCTCGGACGCAACCTACAATGAGCAGTTCTTC